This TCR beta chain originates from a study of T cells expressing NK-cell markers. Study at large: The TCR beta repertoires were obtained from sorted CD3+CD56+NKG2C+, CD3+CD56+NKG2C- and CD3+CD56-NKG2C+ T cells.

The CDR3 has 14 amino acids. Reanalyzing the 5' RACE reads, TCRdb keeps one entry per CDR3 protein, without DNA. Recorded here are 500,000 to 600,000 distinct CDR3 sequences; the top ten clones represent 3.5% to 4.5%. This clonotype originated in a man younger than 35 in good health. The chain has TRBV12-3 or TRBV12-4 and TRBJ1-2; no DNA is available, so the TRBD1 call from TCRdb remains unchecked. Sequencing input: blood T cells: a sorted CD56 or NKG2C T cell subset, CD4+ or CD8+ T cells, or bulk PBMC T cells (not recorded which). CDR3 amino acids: CASSPDRGNYGYTF.